This note documents a single TCR beta chain sequence. Clones were sequenced by immunoSEQ multiplex PCR, and TCRdb holds only the in-frame ones, with some missing. The data show under 110,000 clones, with roughly nine tenths seen just once and around 16% held by the top ten. This entry comes from a study of blood T cell repertoires in COVID-19. The clonotype comes from a man in his fifties or sixties with acute or convalescent COVID-19. The sample comprised peripheral blood.

The CDR3, as DNA: TGTGCCAGCAGTGTTGACAGGGGAGTTTCCGGAAACACCATATATTTT. Protein product: CASSVDRGVSGNTIYF. J is TRBJ1-3 and V is TRBV28, with 8 bases that match TRBD1. With 5 bases clipped from V and 4 bases from J, the junction kept 10 bases outside the gene matches. Germline V lookup: CDR1 MDHEN, CDR2 SYDVKM. This CDR3 spans 16 amino acids.